Shown below are 4 T cell receptor beta chains from a single sample sequenced in a study of T-cell memory formation after mild COVID-19 (dated by TCRdb to about 2021). Library preparation employed 5' RACE. Data came from an Illumina NovaSeq 6000. TCRdb reran the public reads through fastp at Q25 and MiXCR, keeping productive beta chains. Identical CDR3 protein sequences are pooled into one entry, listed with their most common genes and DNA. The sample data list more than 250,000 distinct CDR3 sequences, and 15% to 20% of these were observed just once. The top ten hold roughly a fifth of the sample. The material sequenced was PBMCs or a T cell subset sorted from them (not recorded which). All receptors derive from a man between 18 and 29 years old who had mild COVID-19 (a few samples of this study predate the infection). The sample titles of this study are shuffled in the database, so cell type and time point are left out; the donor was told from shared clones.

This chain links TRBV4-2 with TRBJ2-5; D call uncertain. There are 14 residues in the CDR3. CDR1 is LGHNA and CDR2 is YNFKEQ in the germline V gene. The V end lost 0 bases, the J end lost 4 bases, and 9 bases lay between the germline ends. The CDR3 DNA reads as TGTGCCAGCAGCCAAGATGTAGACCTAGAGACCCAGTACTTC. It yields the protein CASSQDVDLETQYF.

In its sample, this clonotype was seen a few times. The rearrangement uses TRBV12-3 or TRBV12-4 and TRBJ1-6; 8 nucleotides agree with TRBD1. Losses at the gene ends were 4 bases for V and 10 bases for J; bases not matched to a gene: 9. This CDR3 contains 15 residues. CDR3 in DNA: TGTGCCAGCAGTTCCCAGCAGGGGGCACAATCACCCCTCCACTTT. This encodes CASSSQQGAQSPLHF.

The chain carries TRBV11-2 and TRBJ2-5, with D perhaps matching TRBD2 (6 bases). Germline assignment: CDR1 SGHAT and CDR2 FQNNGV. The germline V and J ends were trimmed by 0 bases and 5 bases, with 13 bases remaining between them. The CDR3 runs to 15 residues. CDR3 amino acids: CASSLDYTRGETQYF. The CDR3 DNA sequence: TGTGCCAGCAGCTTAGACTATACCCGGGGGGAGACCCAGTACTTC.

This clonotype has only a few counts. The J gene is TRBJ1-6, the V gene TRBV28; 7 bases match TRBD1. V shed 5 bases and J 10 bases; nucleotides not matched to a gene: 11. CDR3 size: 15 residues. The V gene's germline CDR1 is MDHEN and CDR2 SYDVKM. The CDR3 DNA sequence: TGTGCCAGCAGTATAGGACAGGCCCCGGACTCACCCCTCCACTTT. This translates into CASSIGQAPDSPLHF. The entire variable domain, with the rest obtained from reference TRBV28 and TRBJ1-6, is as follows: DVKVTQSSRYLVKRTGEKVFLECVQDMDHENMFWYRQDPGLGLRLIYFSYDVKMKEKGDIPEGYSVSREKKERFSLILESASTNQTSMYLCASSIGQAPDSPLHFGNGTRLTVT.